A single T cell receptor beta chain is shown here with its context. Participants spanned ages about 18 to 100 years and resided in roughly 22 US areas. Among Cohort 3 donors, those recovered had two negative PCRs, clearance, or symptom resolution. The sample belongs to a study of blood T cell repertoires in COVID-19. Study details: Samples of COVID-19 (acute and convalescent) were obtained from the United States, Italy and Spain. Sources were T cells, B-cell-depleted T cells, or PBMCs; the material itself was cDNA or gDNA.

Profiling relied on immunoSEQ multiplex PCR, and the TCRdb table lists in-frame clones only, not all of them. In the table there are a few hundred thousand clones, 80% to 90% of which are singletons. V shed 3 bases, J shed 6 bases, and the junction held 6 bases outside the gene matches. CDR1 is LGHNT and CDR2 is FRNRAP in the germline V gene. The CDR3 spans 16 residues. Sequenced sample: PBMCs or T cells enriched from blood (not recorded which). The TCR sequence derives from a man younger than 35 who had recovered from COVID-19. The chain uses TRBV12-5 and TRBJ2-2; 11 bases fit TRBD2. CDR3 sequence reads: CASGFILAGGPGELFF. The CDR3 nucleotides read TGTGCTAGTGGTTTCATCCTAGCGGGAGGTCCCGGGGAGCTGTTTTTT.